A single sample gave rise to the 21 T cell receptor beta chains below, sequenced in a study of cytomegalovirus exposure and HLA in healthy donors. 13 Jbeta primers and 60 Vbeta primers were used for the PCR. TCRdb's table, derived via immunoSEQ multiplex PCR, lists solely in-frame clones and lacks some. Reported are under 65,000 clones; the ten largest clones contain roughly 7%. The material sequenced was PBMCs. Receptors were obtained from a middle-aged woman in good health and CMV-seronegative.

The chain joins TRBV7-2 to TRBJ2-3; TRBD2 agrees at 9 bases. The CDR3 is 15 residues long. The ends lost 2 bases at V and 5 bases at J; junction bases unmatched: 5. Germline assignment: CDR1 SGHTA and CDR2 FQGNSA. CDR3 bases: TGTGCCAGCAGCTTACGGGCGGGAGGGCAAGATACGCAGTATTTT. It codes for CASSLRAGGQDTQYF.

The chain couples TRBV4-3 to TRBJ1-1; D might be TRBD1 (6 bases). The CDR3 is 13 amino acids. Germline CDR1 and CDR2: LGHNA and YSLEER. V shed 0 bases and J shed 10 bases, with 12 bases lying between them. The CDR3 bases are TGCGCCAGCAGCCAAGAGACAGGACAAGCAGCTTTCTTT. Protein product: CASSQETGQAAFF.

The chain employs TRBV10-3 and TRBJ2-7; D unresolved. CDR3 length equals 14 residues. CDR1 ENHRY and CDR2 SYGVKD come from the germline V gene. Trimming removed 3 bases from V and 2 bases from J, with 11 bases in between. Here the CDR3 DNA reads TGTGCCATCAGTGATCCAACTGATCCCTACGAGCAGTACTTC. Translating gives CAISDPTDPYEQYF.

The DNA of the CDR3 is TGTGCCAGCACCTCTCAGCGAGAAAAACTGTTTTTT. This translates into CASTSQREKLFF. The rearrangement uses TRBV28 and TRBJ1-4; no firm D call. Germline V gene sequence: CDR1 MDHEN, CDR2 SYDVKM. The CDR3 sequence is 12 residues long. Trimming took off 7 bases at V and 8 bases at J, with 11 bases between the two ends. The variable domain in full, completed from reference TRBV28 and TRBJ1-4, reads DVKVTQSSRYLVKRTGEKVFLECVQDMDHENMFWYRQDPGLGLRLIYFSYDVKMKEKGDIPEGYSVSREKKERFSLILESASTNQTSMYLCASTSQREKLFFGSGTQLSVL.

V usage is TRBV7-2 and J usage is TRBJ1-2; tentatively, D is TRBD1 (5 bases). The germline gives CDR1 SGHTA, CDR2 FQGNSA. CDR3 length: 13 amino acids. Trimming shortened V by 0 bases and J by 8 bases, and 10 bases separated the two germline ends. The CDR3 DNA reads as TGTGCCAGCAGCTTAGCACAGGTCGGGGGCTACACCTTC. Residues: CASSLAQVGGYTF.

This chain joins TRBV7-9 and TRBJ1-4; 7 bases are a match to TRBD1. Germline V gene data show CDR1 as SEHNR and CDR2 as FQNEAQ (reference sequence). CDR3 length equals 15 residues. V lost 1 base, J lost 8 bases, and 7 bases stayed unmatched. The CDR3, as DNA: TGTGCCAGCAGCTTAGGAACAGGGGAAGGGGAAAAACTGTTTTTT. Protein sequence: CASSLGTGEGEKLFF. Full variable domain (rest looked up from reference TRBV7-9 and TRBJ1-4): DTGVSQNPRHKITKRGQNVTFRCDPISEHNRLYWYRQTLGQGPEFLTYFQNEAQLEKSRLLSDRFSAERPKGSFSTLEIQRTEQGDSAMYLCASSLGTGEGEKLFFGSGTQLSVL.

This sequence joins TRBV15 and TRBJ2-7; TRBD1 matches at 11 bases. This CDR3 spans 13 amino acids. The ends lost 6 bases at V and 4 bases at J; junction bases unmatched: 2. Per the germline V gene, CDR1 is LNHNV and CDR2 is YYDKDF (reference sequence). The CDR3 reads CATRGQGGYEQYF. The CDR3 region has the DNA TGTGCCACCAGGGGACAGGGGGGATACGAGCAGTACTTC. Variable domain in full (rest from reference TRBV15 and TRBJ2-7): DAMVIQNPRYQVTQFGKPVTLSCSQTLNHNVMYWYQQKSSQAPKLLFHYYDKDFNNEADTPDNFQSRRPNTSFCFLDIRSPGLGDTAMYLCATRGQGGYEQYFGPGTRLTVT.

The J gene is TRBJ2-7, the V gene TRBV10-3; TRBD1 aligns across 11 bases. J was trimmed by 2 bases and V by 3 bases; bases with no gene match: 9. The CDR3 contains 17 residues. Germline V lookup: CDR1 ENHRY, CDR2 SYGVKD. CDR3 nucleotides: TGTGCCATCAGTGACCCGGGACAGGGGGTTAGCGCCTACGAGCAGTACTTC. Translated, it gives CAISDPGQGVSAYEQYF.

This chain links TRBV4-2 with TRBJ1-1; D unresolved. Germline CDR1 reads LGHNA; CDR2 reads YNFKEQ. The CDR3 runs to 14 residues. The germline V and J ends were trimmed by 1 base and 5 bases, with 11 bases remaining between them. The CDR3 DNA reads TGTGCCAGCAGCCAAGGGGAGAGCGGGACTGAAGCTTTCTTT. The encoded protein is CASSQGESGTEAFF.

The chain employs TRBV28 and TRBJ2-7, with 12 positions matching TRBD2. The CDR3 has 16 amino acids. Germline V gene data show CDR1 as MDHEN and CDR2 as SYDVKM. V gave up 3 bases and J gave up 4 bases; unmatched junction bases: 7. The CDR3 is CASSFPRLAGGYEQYF. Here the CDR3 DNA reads TGTGCCAGCAGTTTCCCACGCCTAGCGGGAGGGTACGAGCAGTACTTC.

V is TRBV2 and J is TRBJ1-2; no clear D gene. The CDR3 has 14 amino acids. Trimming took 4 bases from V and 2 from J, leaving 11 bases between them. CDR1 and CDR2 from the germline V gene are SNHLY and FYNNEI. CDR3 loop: CASSANGLNYGYTF. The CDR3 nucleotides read TGTGCCAGCAGTGCTAACGGTCTGAACTATGGCTACACCTTC. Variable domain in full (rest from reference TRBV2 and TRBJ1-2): EPEVTQTPSHQVTQMGQEVILRCVPISNHLYFYWYRQILGQKVEFLVSFYNNEISEKSEIFDDQFSVERPDGSNFTLKIRSTKLEDSAMYFCASSANGLNYGYTFGSGTRLTVV.

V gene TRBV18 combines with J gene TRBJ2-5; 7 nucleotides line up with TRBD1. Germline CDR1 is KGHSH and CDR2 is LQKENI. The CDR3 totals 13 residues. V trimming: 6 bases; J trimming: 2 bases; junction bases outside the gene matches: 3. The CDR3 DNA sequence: TGTGCCAGCTCGCAGGGACAGCAAGAGACCCAGTACTTC. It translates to CASSQGQQETQYF.

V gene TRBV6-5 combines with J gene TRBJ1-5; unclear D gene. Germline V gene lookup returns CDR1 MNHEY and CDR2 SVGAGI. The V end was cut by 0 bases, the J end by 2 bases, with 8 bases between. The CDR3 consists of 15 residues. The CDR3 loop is CASSYSLNGNQPQHF. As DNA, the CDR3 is TGTGCCAGCAGTTACTCGCTAAACGGCAATCAGCCCCAGCATTTT.

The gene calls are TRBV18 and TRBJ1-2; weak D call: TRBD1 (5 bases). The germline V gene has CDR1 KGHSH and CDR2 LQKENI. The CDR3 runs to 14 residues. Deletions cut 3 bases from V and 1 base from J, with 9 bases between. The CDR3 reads CASSPDSGNYGYTF. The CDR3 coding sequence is TGTGCCAGCTCACCTGACAGTGGTAACTATGGCTACACCTTC.

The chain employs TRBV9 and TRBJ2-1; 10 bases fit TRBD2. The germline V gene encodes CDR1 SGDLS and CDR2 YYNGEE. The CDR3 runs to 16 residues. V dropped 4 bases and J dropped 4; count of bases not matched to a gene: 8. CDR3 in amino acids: CASSPPGLALYNEQFF. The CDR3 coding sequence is TGTGCCAGCAGCCCTCCGGGACTAGCGCTATACAATGAGCAGTTCTTC.

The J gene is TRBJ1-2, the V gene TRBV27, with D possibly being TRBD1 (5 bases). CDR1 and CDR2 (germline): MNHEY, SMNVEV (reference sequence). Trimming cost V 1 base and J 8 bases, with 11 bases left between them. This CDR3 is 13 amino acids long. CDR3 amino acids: CASSLFGAGGYTF. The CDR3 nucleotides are TGTGCCAGCAGTTTATTCGGGGCGGGAGGCTACACCTTC.

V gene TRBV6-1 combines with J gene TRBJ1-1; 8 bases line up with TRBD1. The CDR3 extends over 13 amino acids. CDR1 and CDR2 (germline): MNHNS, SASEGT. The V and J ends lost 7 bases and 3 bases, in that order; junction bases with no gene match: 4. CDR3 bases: TGTGCCAGCACTCTGGACAGGGACACTGAAGCTTTCTTT. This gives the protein CASTLDRDTEAFF.

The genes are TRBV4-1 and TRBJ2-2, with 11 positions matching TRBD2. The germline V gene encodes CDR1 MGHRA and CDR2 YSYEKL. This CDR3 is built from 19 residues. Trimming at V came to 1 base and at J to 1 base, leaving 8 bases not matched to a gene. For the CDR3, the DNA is TGCGCCAGCAGCCAAGGGGTTAGCGGGAGGGCGAGGAACACCGGGGAGCTGTTTTTT. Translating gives CASSQGVSGRARNTGELFF.

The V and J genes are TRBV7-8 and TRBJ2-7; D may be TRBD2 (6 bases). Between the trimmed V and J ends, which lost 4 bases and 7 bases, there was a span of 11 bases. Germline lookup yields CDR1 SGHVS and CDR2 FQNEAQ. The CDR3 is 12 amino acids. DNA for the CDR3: TGTGCCAGCAGCTCGGACCGGGGGGAGCAGTACTTC. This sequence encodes CASSSDRGEQYF.

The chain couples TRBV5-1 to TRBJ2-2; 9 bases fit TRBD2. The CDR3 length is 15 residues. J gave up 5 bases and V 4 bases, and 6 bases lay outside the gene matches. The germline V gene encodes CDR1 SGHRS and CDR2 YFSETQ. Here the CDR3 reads CASSGGLAPTGELFF. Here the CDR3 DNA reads TGCGCCAGCAGCGGGGGACTAGCCCCGACCGGGGAGCTGTTTTTT.

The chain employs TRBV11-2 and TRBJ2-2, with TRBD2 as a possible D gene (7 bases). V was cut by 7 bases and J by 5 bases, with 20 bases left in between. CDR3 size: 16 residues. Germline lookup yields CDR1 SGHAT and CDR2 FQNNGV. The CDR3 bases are TGTGCCAGCATCTTTGATGGGGGGGCCGGGACCGGGGAGCTGTTTTTT. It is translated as CASIFDGGAGTGELFF. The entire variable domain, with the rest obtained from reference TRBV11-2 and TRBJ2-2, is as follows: EAGVAQSPRYKIIEKRQSVAFWCNPISGHATLYWYQQILGQGPKLLIQFQNNGVVDDSQLPKDRFSAERLKGVDSTLKIQPAKLEDSAVYLCASIFDGGAGTGELFFGEGSRLTVL.